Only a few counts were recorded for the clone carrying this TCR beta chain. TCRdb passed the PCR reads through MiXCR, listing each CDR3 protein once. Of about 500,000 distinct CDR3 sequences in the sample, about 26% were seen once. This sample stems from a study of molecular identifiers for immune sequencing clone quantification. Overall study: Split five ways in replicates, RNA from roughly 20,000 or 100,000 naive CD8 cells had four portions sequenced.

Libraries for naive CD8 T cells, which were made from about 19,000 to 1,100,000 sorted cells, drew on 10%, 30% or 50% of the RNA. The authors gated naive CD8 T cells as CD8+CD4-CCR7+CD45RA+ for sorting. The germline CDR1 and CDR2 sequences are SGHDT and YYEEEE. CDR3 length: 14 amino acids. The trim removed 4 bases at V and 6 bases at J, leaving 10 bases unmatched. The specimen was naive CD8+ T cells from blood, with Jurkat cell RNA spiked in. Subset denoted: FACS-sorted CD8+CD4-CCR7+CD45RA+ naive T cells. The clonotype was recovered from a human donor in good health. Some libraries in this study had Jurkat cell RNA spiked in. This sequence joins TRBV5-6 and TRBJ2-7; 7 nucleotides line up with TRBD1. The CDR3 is CASSLGQAAGEQYF. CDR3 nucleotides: TGTGCCAGCAGCCTCGGACAGGCCGCGGGCGAGCAGTACTTC.